This TCR beta chain appears in the sequencing data of a study of graft-versus-host responses after intestinal transplantation. Study results and limitations: GvH clones appeared in recipient marrow, some first in ileum or blood.

In this sample, this clone turned up once. Its specificity is not known. Germline CDR1 and CDR2: MNHEY and SVGAGI. This CDR3 is 13 amino acids long. Trimming removed 2 bases at V and 4 bases at J, with 6 bases between. TCRdb's copy holds only in-frame clones and misses some; the assay was immunoSEQ multiplex PCR. The sample lists tens of thousands of clones; 85% to 95% were seen once. The receptor's source is a human donor who received an intestinal transplant. The chain couples TRBV6-5 to TRBJ1-5; D may be TRBD1 (6 bases). This material consisted of unstimulated CD8+ T cells sorted from spleen or lymph node cells, taken before intestinal transplant. The CDR3 DNA is TGTGCCAGCAGTTACGGGACAAATCAGCCCCAGCATTTT. This sequence encodes CASSYGTNQPQHF.